A single sample gave rise to the 28 T cell receptor beta chains below, sequenced in a study of Tregs in tolerant kidney transplant recipients (dated 2019 in TCRdb). No antigen has been identified for these receptors. The method was the immunoSEQ multiplex PCR assay. The table comes from immuneACCESS by way of TCRdb, which keeps in-frame sequences with V and J called. Part of the clones is missing from these tables; in studies checked, under half for an unresolved V gene and the rest for unknown reasons. This sample comprises 15,000 to 20,000 clones, around 66% of them detected only once. Approximately 3% of the sample comes from the top ten. Sequenced input: Tregs from blood cultured with allogeneic cells. Source of these receptors: a human donor in good health.

The chain couples TRBV11-1 to TRBJ2-7, with 9 bases identical to TRBD1. The germline gives CDR1 SGHAT, CDR2 FQDESV (reference sequence). Losses at the gene ends were 5 bases for V and 3 bases for J; bases not matched to a gene: 5. This CDR3 contains 14 residues. CDR3 sequence reads: CASSARDRVYEQYF. DNA for the CDR3: TGTGCCAGCAGCGCCCGGGACAGGGTCTACGAGCAGTACTTC. Based on the CDR3 plus reference TRBV11-1 and TRBJ2-7, the full variable domain is EAEVAQSPRYKITEKSQAVAFWCDPISGHATLYWYRQILGQGPELLVQFQDESVVDDSQLPKDRFSAERLKGVDSTLKIQPAELGDSAMYLCASSARDRVYEQYFGPGTRLTVT.

This chain connects TRBV7-9 to TRBJ1-2; D is uncertain. The V gene lost 3 bases and the J gene lost 3 bases, with 5 bases spanning the gap. This CDR3 region has 12 residues. Germline CDR1 SEHNR, CDR2 FQNEAQ (reference sequence). The CDR3 nucleotides read TGTGCCAGCAGCTTCGAGGACTATGGCTACACCTTC. It translates to CASSFEDYGYTF.

The chain combines TRBV7-2 with TRBJ1-2; D is undetermined. With 2 bases removed from V and 1 base from J, the gap between germline ends came to 8 bases. The V gene's germline CDR1 is SGHTA and CDR2 FQGNSA. The length of the CDR3 is 14 residues. CDR3 sequence: CASSLSSDNYGYTF. In DNA, the CDR3 is TGTGCCAGCAGCTTAAGCTCGGATAACTATGGCTACACCTTC.

This sequence joins TRBV4-1 and TRBJ2-7; D gene uncertain. This CDR3 is 11 amino acids long. V was shortened by 7 bases and J by 6 bases, with 10 bases between the two germline ends. Germline CDR1 and CDR2: MGHRA and YSYEKL. CDR3 DNA sequence: TGCGCCAGCACCCCCCCGGGCGAGCAGTACTTC. It yields the protein CASTPPGEQYF.

The chain is built from TRBV13 and TRBJ1-1; the D gene is possibly TRBD1 (5 bases). V shed 3 bases and J shed 1 base, with 24 bases lying between them. The CDR3 contains 19 residues. CDR1 and CDR2 (germline): PRHDT, FYEKMQ (reference sequence). The CDR3 nucleotides read TGTGCCAGCAGCTTCCACCCCCGATGGACCTTCGGGGGGAACACTGAAGCTTTCTTT. Its translation: CASSFHPRWTFGGNTEAFF.

The chain uses TRBV19 and TRBJ1-4; the D gene is possibly TRBD1 (5 bases). The germline V gene encodes CDR1 LNHDA and CDR2 SQIVND (reference sequence). With 5 bases removed from V and 1 base from J, the gap between germline ends came to 11 bases. This CDR3 has 15 amino acids. This CDR3 is CASSFRTRTNEKLFF. The CDR3 DNA sequence: TGTGCCAGTAGTTTCCGGACAAGAACTAATGAAAAACTGTTTTTT.

V is TRBV7-2 and J is TRBJ2-1; D is unclear. V was clipped by 5 bases and J by 1 base, with 15 bases between them. Germline V lookup: CDR1 SGHTA, CDR2 FQGNSA. This CDR3 has 16 residues. CDR3 sequence: CASSRDPYWSYNEQFF. CDR3 in DNA: TGTGCCAGCAGCCGCGACCCCTATTGGTCCTACAATGAGCAGTTCTTC. Variable domain in full (rest from reference TRBV7-2 and TRBJ2-1): GAGVSQSPSNKVTEKGKDVELRCDPISGHTALYWYRQSLGQGLEFLIYFQGNSAPDKSGLPSDRFSAERTGGSVSTLTIQRTQQEDSAVYLCASSRDPYWSYNEQFFGPGTRLTVL.

This clone is medium-sized (0.01 to 0.1%) within its sample. The rearrangement joins TRBV6-5 to TRBJ2-7; D is perhaps TRBD1 (5 bases). Trimming stripped 8 bases from V and 5 bases from J, with 10 bases between. Germline CDR1 is MNHEY and CDR2 is SVGAGI. The CDR3 runs to 11 residues. The chain's CDR3 is CASGRVDEQYF. The CDR3 region has the DNA TGTGCCAGCGGCAGGGTCGACGAGCAGTACTTC.

This clone was seen once. A read error may produce the germline difference seen at one junction end. The chain has TRBV5-5 and TRBJ1-5; unclear D gene. The length of the CDR3 is 15 residues. Per the germline V gene, CDR1 is SGHKS and CDR2 is YYEKEE (reference sequence). The CDR3 DNA reads as TGCGCCAGCAGCCAAGATTTAGGGCCTTATCAGCCCCAGCATTTT. As protein: CASSQDLGPYQPQHF.

The CDR3 nucleotides read TGTGCCATCAGTGAGTCGTGGCTCGGGGGCAATCAGCCCCAGCATTTT. Its translation is CAISESWLGGNQPQHF. The chain joins TRBV10-3 to TRBJ1-5; D is ambiguous. Germline V CDR1 and CDR2: ENHRY, SYGVKD. CDR3 size: 16 residues. Trimming shortened V by 0 bases and J by 2 bases, and 11 bases separated the two germline ends.

This clone appeared once. J is TRBJ1-1 and V is TRBV7-9; weak D call: TRBD1 (5 bases). Deletions cut 5 bases from V and 6 bases from J, with 19 bases between. Germline assignment: CDR1 SEHNR and CDR2 FQNEAQ (reference sequence). The CDR3 extends over 15 amino acids. The CDR3 DNA follows: TGTGCCAGCAGCCCCAACACGGGGGGACGGGCTGAAGCTTTCTTT. Residues: CASSPNTGGRAEAFF.

The rearrangement links TRBV10-3 to TRBJ1-6; weak D call: TRBD1 (6 bases). Deletions cut 2 bases from V and 7 bases from J, with 15 bases between. Germline CDR1 reads ENHRY; CDR2 reads SYGVKD. CDR3 size: 16 residues. The CDR3 nucleotides are TGTGCCATCAGTGAGCATTGGGGGGGCGGGAATTCACCCCTCCACTTT. Protein: CAISEHWGGGNSPLHF.

This chain connects TRBV7-9 to TRBJ2-7; 10 bases fit TRBD1. The CDR3 is 17 amino acids. Germline-derived CDR1 and CDR2 are SEHNR and FQNEAQ (reference sequence). V lost 3 bases, J lost 0 bases, and 8 bases stayed unmatched. The CDR3 loop reads CASSFRLGQGLSYEQYF. For the CDR3, the DNA is TGTGCCAGCAGCTTTCGCCTGGGACAGGGGCTCTCCTACGAGCAGTACTTC.

The V call is TRBV6-6, the J call TRBJ1-4; no firm D call. This CDR3 contains 11 residues. The germline V and J ends were trimmed by 2 bases and 11 bases, with 6 bases remaining between them. The germline CDR1 and CDR2 sequences are MNHNY and SVGAGI (reference sequence). The CDR3 is CASSYSGKLFF. For the CDR3, the DNA is TGTGCCAGCAGTTACAGTGGGAAACTGTTTTTT.

The chain uses TRBV2 and TRBJ2-2; D possibly corresponds to TRBD2 (5 bases). V lost 5 bases and J lost 2, with 12 bases in between. CDR3 length: 15 residues. In germline, CDR1 is SNHLY, CDR2 FYNNEI. CDR3 region: CASSQEATNTGELFF. CDR3 DNA: TGTGCCAGCAGTCAGGAGGCAACTAACACCGGGGAGCTGTTTTTT.

V gene TRBV11-3 combines with J gene TRBJ2-1, with D perhaps TRBD2 (6 bases). V was trimmed by 4 bases and J by 2 bases, leaving 12 bases between them. This CDR3 has 15 amino acids. The germline gives CDR1 SGHNT, CDR2 YENEEA. Written as DNA, the CDR3 is TGTGCCAGCAGCTCCGAGGAGCGGGCCTACAATGAGCAGTTCTTC. Its translation is CASSSEERAYNEQFF.

The V and J genes are TRBV4-3 and TRBJ1-4, with 7 positions matching TRBD1. Germline CDR1 reads LGHNA; CDR2 reads YSLEER. Unmatched junction bases numbered 5, after V lost 0 bases and J lost 7 bases. The CDR3 totals 15 residues. CDR3 nucleotides: TGCGCCAGCAGCCAAGAGGGCGGGACAGCTGAAAAACTGTTTTTT. Protein product: CASSQEGGTAEKLFF.

The chain couples TRBV4-1 to TRBJ2-5; 14 bases match TRBD2. V gave up 1 base and J gave up 5 bases; unmatched junction bases: 12. CDR3 size: 19 residues. Germline CDR1 reads MGHRA; CDR2 reads YSYEKL. As DNA, the CDR3 is TGCGCCAGCAGCCAAGGAGGGGGACTAGCGGGAGTCTGGGTGGAGACCCAGTACTTC. Its translation is CASSQGGGLAGVWVETQYF.

The chain joins TRBV11-3 to TRBJ1-1; no reliable D call. The CDR3 length is 14 residues. Germline CDR1 and CDR2: SGHNT and YENEEA. V was shortened by 6 bases and J by 5 bases, with 16 bases between the two germline ends. CDR3 bases: TGTGCCAGCAGAGACTACTCCGGCGGGACTGAAGCTTTCTTT. Protein product: CASRDYSGGTEAFF.

The V and J genes are TRBV29-1 and TRBJ2-7; TRBD1 or TRBD2 may be the D gene (6 bases each). The V end lost 3 bases, the J end lost 2 bases, and 20 bases lay between the germline ends. Germline CDR1 SQVTM, CDR2 ANQGSEA. CDR3 size: 16 residues. In DNA form, the CDR3 reads TGCAGCGTTGATAGCATAGACGGGGGCCGCACCTACGAGCAGTACTTC. It translates to CSVDSIDGGRTYEQYF.

The V and J genes are TRBV7-2 and TRBJ1-2, with a weak D call TRBD1 (5 bases). The V gene lost 1 base and the J gene lost 5 bases, with 20 bases spanning the gap. Per germline, CDR1 SGHTA and CDR2 FQGNSA. The CDR3 sequence is 17 residues long. CDR3: CASSLVLITRGTYGYTF. In DNA, the CDR3 is TGTGCCAGCAGCTTAGTGCTTATTACGCGGGGGACGTATGGCTACACCTTC.

The V call is TRBV7-8, the J call TRBJ2-1; 8 bases match TRBD2. The V gene's germline CDR1 is SGHVS and CDR2 FQNEAQ. The CDR3 totals 18 residues. J gave up 2 bases and V 0 bases, and 9 bases lay outside the gene matches. The CDR3 spells CASSLAQVSGTTYNEQFF. The CDR3 DNA reads TGTGCCAGCAGCTTAGCGCAGGTTAGCGGGACAACCTACAATGAGCAGTTCTTC.

The chain has TRBV18 and TRBJ1-2; the D is unclear. The V and J ends lost 3 bases and 4 bases respectively, with 18 bases between them. The CDR3 consists of 16 residues. Per the germline V gene, CDR1 is KGHSH and CDR2 is LQKENI. The CDR3 DNA is TGTGCCAGCTCACCCACAGTGGCGCCTCGAGGCTATGGCTACACCTTC. It yields the protein CASSPTVAPRGYGYTF.

The rearrangement links TRBV6-6 to TRBJ2-2; possible D gene TRBD1, 6 bases. Germline CDR1 MNHNY, CDR2 SVGAGI (reference sequence). This CDR3 has 13 residues. Trimming took off 6 bases at V and 4 bases at J, with 9 bases between the two ends. The CDR3 region has the DNA TGTGCCAGCAGAGCACAGGGCACCGGGGAGCTGTTTTTT. Translation: CASRAQGTGELFF.

The chain employs TRBV19 and TRBJ2-5, with 8 bases aligning to TRBD2. The CDR3 totals 15 residues. The trim removed 3 bases at V and 5 bases at J, leaving 8 bases unmatched. From germline, CDR1 is LNHDA and CDR2 SQIVND (reference sequence). This chain's CDR3 is CASSIRGGRIETQYF. CDR3 nucleotide sequence: TGTGCCAGTAGTATCCGAGGCGGGAGGATCGAGACCCAGTACTTC.

The V gene is TRBV13, the J gene TRBJ2-1, with 10 bases matching TRBD2. There are 15 residues in the CDR3. V shed 1 base, J shed 7 bases, and the junction held 4 bases outside the gene matches. Germline loops: CDR1 PRHDT, CDR2 FYEKMQ (reference sequence). The CDR3 DNA reads TGTGCCAGCAGCTTAGTAGTAGCGGGGGGAAATGAGCAGTTCTTC. Protein: CASSLVVAGGNEQFF.

The chain recombines TRBV6-5 with TRBJ1-1, with 7 bases that match TRBD1. Germline lookup yields CDR1 MNHEY and CDR2 SVGAGI. With 10 bases clipped from V and 11 bases from J, the junction kept 13 bases outside the gene matches. This CDR3 has 12 amino acids. The CDR3 nucleotides are TGTGCCATCAGACGAGACAGGGCCTCGGCTTTCTTT. It yields the protein CAIRRDRASAFF.

This sequence joins TRBV19 and TRBJ1-2, with D uncertain. V was clipped by 5 bases and J by 7 bases, with 17 bases between them. This CDR3 is built from 14 residues. Germline CDR1 LNHDA, CDR2 SQIVND (reference sequence). The CDR3 loop reads CASSQESLVGGYTF. The CDR3 DNA follows: TGTGCCAGTAGTCAGGAGAGTTTAGTAGGTGGCTACACCTTC.